The 21 T cell receptor beta chains presented below share a single source sample, sequenced in a study of cytomegalovirus exposure and HLA in healthy donors. Both 60 Vbeta primers and 13 Jbeta primers went into the PCR. Measured with immunoSEQ multiplex PCR; TCRdb has only the in-frame clones, and not every one. This sample has about 140,000 clones, with 80% found just once. Source material: PBMCs. These receptor sequences come from a male donor in good health and CMV-seropositive.

The chain links TRBV6-1 to TRBJ1-1; 7 bases match TRBD1. The trim removed 3 bases at V and 6 bases at J, leaving 7 bases unmatched. The CDR3 is 14 residues long. The germline V gene has CDR1 MNHNS and CDR2 SASEGT. The CDR3 reads CASSERDRHSEAFF. Here the CDR3 DNA reads TGTGCCAGCAGTGAGCGGGACAGACACTCTGAAGCTTTCTTT.

This clone was found a few times. The genes are TRBV19 and TRBJ1-3, with D perhaps matching TRBD1 (5 bases). Trimming shortened V by 0 bases and J by 1 base, and 19 bases separated the two germline ends. CDR3 length: 19 amino acids. The germline CDR1 and CDR2 sequences are LNHDA and SQIVND (reference sequence). For the CDR3, the DNA is TGTGCCAGTAGTATAGATCAAAGGGGTTTCAACTTATCTGGAAACACCATATATTTT. Amino acid sequence: CASSIDQRGFNLSGNTIYF.

V gene TRBV7-6 combines with J gene TRBJ2-5; tentatively, D is TRBD2 (6 bases). Trimming shortened V by 4 bases and J by 7 bases, and 13 bases separated the two germline ends. Germline-derived CDR1 and CDR2 are SGHVS and FNYEAQ. CDR3 length: 13 residues. This CDR3 reads CASSSSSAGTQYF. The CDR3 DNA reads as TGTGCCAGCAGCTCTTCTAGCGCGGGGACCCAGTACTTC.

The chain links TRBV27 to TRBJ2-7; 7 positions agree with TRBD1. Looked up from germline, CDR1 is MNHEY and CDR2 is SMNVEV (reference sequence). This CDR3 spans 12 amino acids. Trimming cost V 5 bases and J 9 bases; bases outside gene matches: 7. The CDR3 DNA reads TGTGCCAGCAGTCCGACAGGGCTGGGGCAGTACTTC. Its protein product is CASSPTGLGQYF.

This clone showed up just a few times. The sample holds other DNA sequences that translate to the same CDR3. The chain combines TRBV18 with TRBJ2-7; 8 positions agree with TRBD1. Trimming at V came to 4 bases and at J to 4 bases, leaving 12 bases not matched to a gene. CDR3 length: 16 residues. CDR1 is KGHSH, CDR2 LQKENI, per germline. CDR3 sequence (DNA): TGTGCCAGCTCACTTCCCCCGGGACAGGCCCAGTACGAGCAGTACTTC. Protein product: CASSLPPGQAQYEQYF. Full variable domain (outside the CDR3, taken from reference TRBV18 and TRBJ2-7): NAGVMQNPRHLVRRRGQEARLRCSPMKGHSHVYWYRQLPEEGLKFMVYLQKENIIDESGMPKERFSAEFPKEGPSILRIQQVVRGDSAAYFCASSLPPGQAQYEQYFGPGTRLTVT.

The J gene is TRBJ1-4, the V gene TRBV2; D is undetermined. Germline V gene lookup returns CDR1 SNHLY and CDR2 FYNNEI. The CDR3 extends over 14 amino acids. Trimming took 3 bases from V and 0 from J, leaving 5 bases between them. The CDR3 DNA follows: TGTGCCAGCAGTGACAGAACAACTAATGAAAAACTGTTTTTT. This codes for CASSDRTTNEKLFF.

The rearrangement uses TRBV29-1 and TRBJ2-3; D not resolved. V was trimmed by 3 bases and J by 5 bases, leaving 12 bases between them. The CDR3 runs to 13 residues. Germline values: CDR1 SQVTM, CDR2 ANQGSEA. For the CDR3, the DNA is TGCAGCGTTGATCTGCTAGATCTAGATACGCAGTATTTT. Translated: CSVDLLDLDTQYF.

This chain links TRBV20-1 with TRBJ1-1; D uncertain. Per germline, CDR1 DFQATT and CDR2 SNEGSKA (reference sequence). V lost 3 bases and J 4 bases, leaving 6 bases between the germline ends. This CDR3 region has 11 residues. CDR3 protein: CSASIGTEAFF. In DNA, the CDR3 is TGCAGTGCTAGTATCGGCACTGAAGCTTTCTTT.

J is TRBJ2-2 and V is TRBV9; the D gene is possibly TRBD2 (6 bases). CDR3 length: 14 residues. Trimming took off 0 bases at V and 8 bases at J, with 11 bases between the two ends. Per germline, CDR1 SGDLS and CDR2 YYNGEE. The CDR3 spells CASSVVQTRGELFF. CDR3 sequence (DNA): TGTGCCAGCAGCGTAGTTCAGACTAGAGGGGAGCTGTTTTTT.

The chain employs TRBV5-1 and TRBJ2-7, with 7 bases identical to TRBD1. Per the germline V gene, CDR1 is SGHRS and CDR2 is YFSETQ. The CDR3 is 16 amino acids. Unmatched junction bases numbered 11, after V lost 0 bases and J lost 5 bases. CDR3 sequence: CASSLASARGSHEQYF. CDR3 DNA: TGCGCCAGCAGCTTGGCGTCGGCCAGGGGGAGCCACGAGCAGTACTTC.

The chain combines TRBV7-6 with TRBJ2-1, with a possible D match to TRBD2 (6 bases). CDR3 size: 18 residues. Deletions cut 5 bases from V and 3 bases from J, with 23 bases between. From germline, CDR1 is SGHVS and CDR2 FNYEAQ. The CDR3 sequence is CASSRMDDRIADYNEQFF. In DNA form, the CDR3 reads TGTGCCAGCAGCCGCATGGACGACAGAATAGCGGACTACAATGAGCAGTTCTTC.

The chain joins TRBV21-1 to TRBJ2-7; whether TRBD2, the table's D call, matches the DNA was not checked. TRBV21-1 is designated a pseudogene. This CDR3 is built from 15 residues. The CDR3 protein is CASRTSGRSSYEQYF. The DNA for the CDR3 is TGTGCCAGCAGGACTAGCGGGCGGAGCTCCTACGAGCAGTACTTC.

This clone has a single count. The chain combines TRBV5-4 with TRBJ2-1, with D tentatively TRBD1 (6 bases). Per germline, CDR1 SGHNT and CDR2 YYREEE (reference sequence). The V and J ends lost 0 bases and 6 bases respectively, with 13 bases between them. The CDR3 consists of 15 residues. The CDR3 sequence is CASSLDLRGSNEQFF. The DNA of the CDR3 is TGTGCCAGCAGCTTGGATTTAAGGGGGAGCAATGAGCAGTTCTTC. The variable domain in full, with the rest retrieved from reference TRBV5-4 and TRBJ2-1, is ETGVTQSPTHLIKTRGQQVTLRCSSQSGHNTVSWYQQALGQGPQFIFQYYREEENGRGNFPPRFSGLQFPNYSSELNVNALELDDSALYLCASSLDLRGSNEQFFGPGTRLTVL.

V usage is TRBV28 and J usage is TRBJ1-2, with 7 bases aligning to TRBD1. The ends lost 2 bases at V and 0 bases at J; junction bases unmatched: 15. Germline loops: CDR1 MDHEN, CDR2 SYDVKM. This CDR3 region has 19 residues. The CDR3 is CASSLVLRGRISANYGYTF. The CDR3 DNA reads as TGTGCCAGCAGTTTAGTCCTCAGGGGGAGGATATCGGCTAACTATGGCTACACCTTC.

This sequence joins TRBV6-1 and TRBJ1-2, with D possibly being TRBD1 (5 bases). This CDR3 is built from 15 residues. Germline V gene data show CDR1 as MNHNS and CDR2 as SASEGT. The germline V and J ends were trimmed by 6 bases and 2 bases, with 16 bases remaining between them. The CDR3 reads CASSARGGSNYGYTF. Here the CDR3 DNA reads TGTGCCAGCAGCGCCCGTGGGGGGAGCAACTATGGCTACACCTTC.

This clone was observed a handful of times. The J gene is TRBJ1-4, the V gene TRBV6-5, with TRBD1 identical over 11 bases. V dropped 5 bases and J dropped 8; count of bases not matched to a gene: 4. Germline CDR1 and CDR2: MNHEY and SVGAGI. The CDR3 loop spans 14 amino acids. Here the CDR3 reads CASSGQGAGEKLFF. The CDR3 DNA follows: TGTGCCAGCAGTGGACAGGGGGCAGGGGAAAAACTGTTTTTT.

The chain joins TRBV30 to TRBJ2-3, with 7 bases lining up with TRBD2. Germline V CDR1 and CDR2: GTSNPN, SVGIG (reference sequence). The CDR3 extends over 13 amino acids. The CDR3 is CASTSEYTDTQYF. In DNA form, the CDR3 reads TGTGCTTCTACTAGCGAGTACACAGATACGCAGTATTTT.

The V and J genes are TRBV7-6 and TRBJ1-1, with 7 bases that match TRBD1. Unmatched junction bases numbered 14, after V lost 6 bases and J lost 1 base. The CDR3 runs 17 residues. Germline V gene data show CDR1 as SGHVS and CDR2 as FNYEAQ. CDR3 coding DNA: TGTGCCAGCAGTCAGATAGGTGGTCCAGGGGGGAACACTGAAGCTTTCTTT. This translates into CASSQIGGPGGNTEAFF.

This clone was seen only once. J is TRBJ2-1 and V is TRBV29-1; TRBD2 matches at 8 bases. CDR3 size: 14 residues. In germline, CDR1 is SQVTM, CDR2 ANQGSEA. V shed 6 bases and J 10 bases; nucleotides not matched to a gene: 14. The CDR3 DNA reads as TGCAGCGTCGAAACCGGGACTAGGAGTAACGAGCAGTTCTTC. The encoded protein is CSVETGTRSNEQFF.

This clone was detected once. The rearrangement uses TRBV14 and TRBJ2-5; the D gene is possibly TRBD2 (6 bases). CDR3 size: 22 residues. CDR1 and CDR2 from the germline V gene are SGHDN and FVKESK. Trimming removed 0 bases at V and 5 bases at J, with 34 bases between. The DNA of the CDR3 is TGTGCCAGCAGCCAAGAAAGGCTCGGCTGGCTCCGAGGAGGGCTCGGGAAGGAGACCCAGTACTTC. It encodes CASSQERLGWLRGGLGKETQYF.

The V call is TRBV27, the J call TRBJ1-2; possibly TRBD1 for D (6 bases). The CDR3 length is 15 residues. Trimming shortened V by 5 bases and J by 2 bases, and 15 bases separated the two germline ends. Germline CDR1 reads MNHEY; CDR2 reads SMNVEV (reference sequence). The CDR3 loop is CASSLLKDRNYGYTF. In DNA form, the CDR3 reads TGTGCCAGCAGTCTACTCAAAGACAGGAACTATGGCTACACCTTC.